This T cell receptor (beta chain) came from a study of response to subunit inactivated influenza vaccine. Findings and limits, study-wide: Authors suggested each seasonal flu vaccination may recruit only limited numbers of new T cells.

Only a few counts were recorded for this clonotype. What it recognizes is unknown. TCRdb fed the RT-PCR reads into MiXCR, producing one record per CDR3 protein. The sample includes some 640,000 distinct CDR3 sequences, roughly 13% of them seen just once. Between the trimmed V and J ends, which lost 2 bases and 2 bases, there was a span of 9 bases. This CDR3 spans 15 amino acids. The germline gives CDR1 SNHLY, CDR2 FYNNEI. The rearrangement uses TRBV2 and TRBJ2-2; D is perhaps TRBD1 or TRBD2 (6 bases each). The sequence was obtained from a man in his fifties or sixties who received an inactivated influenza vaccine. Sample: PBMCs from blood, taken 14 days before vaccination. CDR3 protein: CASSERGVNTGELFF. The CDR3 DNA follows: TGTGCCAGCAGTGAAAGGGGGGTTAACACCGGGGAGCTGTTTTTT. Combining the CDR3 with reference TRBV2 and TRBJ2-2 gives the whole variable domain EPEVTQTPSHQVTQMGQEVILRCVPISNHLYFYWYRQILGQKVEFLVSFYNNEISEKSEIFDDQFSVERPDGSNFTLKIRSTKLEDSAMYFCASSERGVNTGELFFGEGSRLTVL.